Given below is one TCR beta chain in context. In the original analysis: Amplification with reference gene primers provided the estimates of nucleated cell counts. The repertoire was sequenced with immunoSEQ multiplex PCR; TCRdb's copy has only in-frame clones and lacks some. V, J and clone size derive from that table, while D and trimming were established from the DNA sequence. The sample has 98,000 or so clones, 91% seen once. CDR1 and CDR2 from the germline V gene are SGHTA and FQGNSA. The CDR3 consists of 15 residues. Trimming removed 1 base from V and 8 bases from J, with 16 bases in between. This record comes from a study of blood T cell repertoires in COVID-19. Study summary: Researchers got acute and convalescent COVID-19 samples from the United States, Italy and Spain. In each case, the material was cDNA or gDNA derived from T cells, B-cell-depleted T cells, or PBMCs.

This TCR came from a human donor in a cohort sampled during active COVID-19. Sequencing was carried out using peripheral blood. The V gene is TRBV7-2, the J gene TRBJ2-3; tentatively, D is TRBD2 (5 bases). CDR3 bases: TGTGCCAGCAGCTTAGGGGGTAACCGAGAGGGTACGCAGTATTTT. It is translated as CASSLGGNREGTQYF.